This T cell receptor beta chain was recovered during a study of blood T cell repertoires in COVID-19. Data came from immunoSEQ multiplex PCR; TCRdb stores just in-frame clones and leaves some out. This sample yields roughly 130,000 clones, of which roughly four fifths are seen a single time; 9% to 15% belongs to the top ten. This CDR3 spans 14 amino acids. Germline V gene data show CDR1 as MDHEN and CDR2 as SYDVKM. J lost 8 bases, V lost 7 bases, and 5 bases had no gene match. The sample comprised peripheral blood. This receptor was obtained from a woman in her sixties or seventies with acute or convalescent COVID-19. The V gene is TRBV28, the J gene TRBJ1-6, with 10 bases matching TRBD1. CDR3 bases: TGTGCCAGCACCATGACAGGGGGCGATTCACCCCTCCACTTT. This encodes CASTMTGGDSPLHF.